The 30 T cell receptor beta chains in this list originate from one sample, sequenced in a study of beta chain features in type 1 diabetes. Sequencing targeted expressed TCRB transcripts, as all isolated RNA had been reverse transcribed. Clones were sequenced by immunoSEQ multiplex PCR, and TCRdb holds only the in-frame ones, with some missing. The sample lists 250,000 to 350,000 clones, roughly 15% occurring once. Sequenced: central memory CD4+ T cells from blood. The source is a man aged 25-45 years in good health.

This clone was counted between two and nine times. The genes are TRBV5-1 and TRBJ2-1; TRBD2 matches 7 bases. Germline CDR1 and CDR2: SGHRS and YFSETQ. V lost 6 bases and J lost 0; bases outside the gene matches: 6. The CDR3 spans 15 residues. The DNA for the CDR3 is TGCGCCAGCACAACTAGCGTGAGCTCCTACAATGAGCAGTTCTTC. Its protein is CASTTSVSSYNEQFF.

This clone was recorded at least ten times. V is TRBV19 and J is TRBJ2-1; 9 bases fit TRBD1. Germline V gene sequence: CDR1 LNHDA, CDR2 SQIVND (reference sequence). Trimming at V came to 4 bases and at J to 4 bases, leaving 5 bases not matched to a gene. The CDR3 runs to 15 residues. CDR3 nucleotides: TGTGCCAGTAGTACACGGGACAGGGTATACAATGAGCAGTTCTTC. Translating gives CASSTRDRVYNEQFF. The entire variable domain, with the rest obtained from reference TRBV19 and TRBJ2-1, is as follows: DGGITQSPKYLFRKEGQNVTLSCEQNLNHDAMYWYRQDPGQGLRLIYYSQIVNDFQKGDIAEGYSVSREKKESFPLTVTSAQKNPTAFYLCASSTRDRVYNEQFFGPGTRLTVL.

In this sample, this clone turned up many times. The chain carries TRBV19 and TRBJ2-3; 9 nucleotides match TRBD2. The CDR3 contains 16 residues. Losses at the gene ends were 4 bases for V and 1 base for J; bases not matched to a gene: 6. CDR1 and CDR2 (germline): LNHDA, SQIVND (reference sequence). CDR3 nucleotides: TGTGCCAGTAGTACCGAAATAGCGGGGGGCACAGATACGCAGTATTTT. It is translated as CASSTEIAGGTDTQYF.

The table lists this clone with a few counts. The chain combines TRBV28 with TRBJ1-2, with 8 bases lining up with TRBD1. V lost 2 bases to trimming and J lost 4 bases; unmatched junction nucleotides: 6. Germline lookup yields CDR1 MDHEN and CDR2 SYDVKM. The CDR3 length is 15 residues. The CDR3 loop reads CASSLGTGNLYGYTF. CDR3 in DNA: TGTGCCAGCAGTTTAGGGACAGGAAATCTCTATGGCTACACCTTC.

This clone appeared a few times. The chain combines TRBV19 with TRBJ1-2; TRBD1 might be the D (6 bases). CDR1 is LNHDA, CDR2 SQIVND, per germline (reference sequence). This CDR3 has 15 amino acids. V lost 2 bases, J lost 8 bases, and 18 bases lay in between. The CDR3 spells CASSIQPGALRGYTF. As DNA, the CDR3 is TGTGCCAGTAGTATACAGCCAGGGGCCTTGAGGGGCTACACCTTC.

This clone has a count of ten or more. This rearrangement joins TRBV9 to TRBJ2-7; D is perhaps TRBD1 (6 bases). Between the trimmed V and J ends, which lost 0 bases and 5 bases, there was a span of 15 bases. The CDR3 extends over 15 amino acids. Germline CDR1 is SGDLS and CDR2 is YYNGEE. In DNA form, the CDR3 reads TGTGCCAGCAGCGTAGGGAGGAACAGGGTAGACGAGCAGTACTTC. It is translated as CASSVGRNRVDEQYF. The whole variable domain, filled in from reference TRBV9 and TRBJ2-7, reads DSGVTQTPKHLITATGQRVTLRCSPRSGDLSVYWYQQSLDQGLQFLIQYYNGEERAKGNILERFSAQQFPDLHSELNLSSLELGDSALYFCASSVGRNRVDEQYFGPGTRLTVT.

This clone appeared a few times. The gene calls are TRBV13 and TRBJ1-2, with D possibly TRBD1 on 5 matching bases. There are 16 residues in the CDR3. V lost 2 bases and J 8 bases, leaving 21 bases between the germline ends. Per the germline V gene, CDR1 is PRHDT and CDR2 is FYEKMQ (reference sequence). The CDR3 loop is CASSLLASGTVGGYTF. In nucleotides, the CDR3 is TGTGCCAGCAGCTTATTGGCCTCCGGGACCGTGGGAGGCTACACCTTC.

The genes are TRBV7-6 and TRBJ2-1, with D possibly being TRBD1 or TRBD2 (5 bases each). Germline V gene sequence: CDR1 SGHVS, CDR2 FNYEAQ. This CDR3 comprises 12 residues. Trimming left V 1 base short and J 8 bases short, with 6 bases between. CDR3 DNA: TGTGCCAGCAGCTTAGTGGGGGATGAGCAGTTCTTC. Its translation: CASSLVGDEQFF.

This clone was seen a few times. The chain is built from TRBV20-1 and TRBJ2-5; D remains unclear. The V end was cut by 6 bases, the J end by 5 bases, with 10 bases between. Germline assignment: CDR1 DFQATT and CDR2 SNEGSKA (reference sequence). The CDR3 runs 11 residues. The CDR3 nucleotides read TGCAGTGCCAGATCACGCGAGACCCAGTACTTC. This sequence encodes CSARSRETQYF.

The chain couples TRBV2 to TRBJ1-5, with D possibly being TRBD1 (6 bases). Germline assignment: CDR1 SNHLY and CDR2 FYNNEI. There are 12 residues in the CDR3. With 9 bases removed from V and 6 bases from J, the gap between germline ends came to 12 bases. For the CDR3, the DNA is TGTGCCAGTGGAACAGGGCCTCAGCCCCAGCATTTT. The encoded protein is CASGTGPQPQHF.

The CDR3 loop reads CASSPRGGQGNTEAFF. For the CDR3, the DNA is TGTGCCAGCAGCCCTAGGGGGGGGCAGGGAAACACTGAAGCTTTCTTT. The rearrangement uses TRBV7-2 and TRBJ1-1; perhaps TRBD1 as D (6 bases). CDR3 size: 16 residues. Germline V gene data show CDR1 as SGHTA and CDR2 as FQGNSA. Trimming cost V 5 bases and J 2 bases, with 18 bases left between them.

V gene TRBV27 combines with J gene TRBJ2-1, with 8 bases lining up with TRBD2. This CDR3 is built from 17 residues. The trim removed 1 base at V and 7 bases at J, leaving 12 bases unmatched. Germline CDR1 and CDR2: MNHEY and SMNVEV (reference sequence). The chain's CDR3 is CASSLFPTSGDGNEQFF. CDR3 bases: TGTGCCAGCAGTTTATTCCCTACTAGCGGAGATGGGAATGAGCAGTTCTTC.

This chain's CDR3 is CASSLGGTRETQYF. The CDR3, as DNA: TGTGCCAGCAGCTTAGGCGGGACTAGAGAGACCCAGTACTTC. V gene TRBV11-3 combines with J gene TRBJ2-5; 8 nucleotides agree with TRBD2. This CDR3 is 14 amino acids long. V shed 1 base, J shed 4 bases, and the junction held 2 bases outside the gene matches. Germline-derived CDR1 and CDR2 are SGHNT and YENEEA.

The sample holds a few counts of this clone. The rearrangement uses TRBV5-1 and TRBJ2-1; TRBD2 aligns across 10 bases. Per germline, CDR1 SGHRS and CDR2 YFSETQ. V lost 4 bases, J lost 5 bases, and 3 bases stayed unmatched. The CDR3 contains 14 residues. CDR3 in amino acids: CASSGSGGNNEQFF. The CDR3 DNA reads TGCGCCAGCAGCGGTAGCGGGGGGAACAATGAGCAGTTCTTC.

The V call is TRBV29-1, the J call TRBJ2-5; 7 bases are a match to TRBD1. After removal of 4 bases from V and 4 bases from J, the junction contained 6 bases not matched to a gene. The CDR3 loop spans 13 amino acids. Germline assignment: CDR1 SQVTM and CDR2 ANQGSEA. The CDR3, as DNA: TGCAGCGTTGGAGACAGGGCTCCAGAGACCCAGTACTTC. This gives the protein CSVGDRAPETQYF.

V gene TRBV5-8 combines with J gene TRBJ1-6; the match to TRBD1 covers 8 bases. J was trimmed by 16 bases and V by 4 bases; bases with no gene match: 10. This CDR3 is built from 13 residues. Per germline, CDR1 SGHTS and CDR2 YDEGEE. CDR3 nucleotide sequence: TGTGCCAGCAGCATCGGACAGGGTAACTTGCTCCACTTT. It encodes CASSIGQGNLLHF.

In this sample, this clone turned up a few times. V and J are TRBV6-1 and TRBJ1-5; D gene uncertain. Trimming left V 0 bases short and J 9 bases short, with 15 bases between. The germline V gene has CDR1 MNHNS and CDR2 SASEGT. The CDR3 covers 15 residues. CDR3 protein: CASSEAGLSLGPQHF. The CDR3, as DNA: TGTGCCAGCAGTGAAGCCGGTCTTTCACTCGGGCCCCAGCATTTT.

The CDR3 DNA follows: TGTGCCACCAGCAGGACCCGTACGGATAGCGGGGCAGATACGCAGTATTTT. This gives the protein CATSRTRTDSGADTQYF. J is TRBJ2-3 and V is TRBV15; 8 positions agree with TRBD2. The germline gives CDR1 LNHNV, CDR2 YYDKDF (reference sequence). The CDR3 totals 17 residues. V was pared by 3 bases and J by 4 bases, with 12 bases of the junction left unmatched.

This chain links TRBV23-1 with TRBJ2-3, with D tentatively TRBD1 or TRBD2 (6 bases each). TRBV23-1 is placed among ORFs of uncertain function. The CDR3 runs 12 residues. V gave up 10 bases and J gave up 8 bases, with 16 bases separating them. The CDR3 loop reads CATNYREVTQYF. The CDR3 DNA reads as TGCGCCACCAACTACAGGGAGGTTACGCAGTATTTT.

This clone was seen only a few times. The chain couples TRBV4-3 to TRBJ2-5; D may be TRBD2 (6 bases). Germline values: CDR1 LGHNA, CDR2 YSLEER. Trimming removed 0 bases at V and 5 bases at J, with 10 bases between. This CDR3 has 14 amino acids. CDR3 protein: CASSQDGTGETQYF. As DNA, the CDR3 is TGCGCCAGCAGCCAAGATGGGACTGGGGAGACCCAGTACTTC.

Only a few counts were recorded for this clone. The chain combines TRBV9 with TRBJ2-5, with D possibly called TRBD1 or TRBD2 (5 bases each). V shed 3 bases and J shed 0 bases, with 12 bases lying between them. Germline V gene sequence: CDR1 SGDLS, CDR2 YYNGEE. The CDR3 sequence is 15 residues long. Here the CDR3 reads CASSAPGTHQETQYF. CDR3 coding DNA: TGTGCCAGCAGCGCACCCGGGACCCACCAAGAGACCCAGTACTTC. Full variable domain (remainder filled in from reference TRBV9 and TRBJ2-5): DSGVTQTPKHLITATGQRVTLRCSPRSGDLSVYWYQQSLDQGLQFLIQYYNGEERAKGNILERFSAQQFPDLHSELNLSSLELGDSALYFCASSAPGTHQETQYFGPGTRLLVL.

This clone came up a few times. The genes are TRBV5-1 and TRBJ2-7; 9 positions match TRBD1. There are 14 residues in the CDR3. Trimming cost V 4 bases and J 5 bases; bases outside gene matches: 7. Germline V CDR1 and CDR2: SGHRS, YFSETQ. In nucleotides, the CDR3 is TGCGCCAGCAGCCAGGGGACAGGGACCCACGAGCAGTACGTC. This codes for CASSQGTGTHEQYV.

The table lists this clone with a few counts. A far more abundant clone sits one base away, making this likely a read error. Other DNA sequences in the same sample also yield this CDR3. The V and J genes are TRBV4-3 and TRBJ2-2, with a possible D match to TRBD2 (6 bases). V was shortened by 1 base and J by 5 bases, with 8 bases between the two germline ends. Germline V CDR1 and CDR2: LGHNA, YSLEER. The CDR3 totals 14 residues. The CDR3 spells CASSQVGGTGELFF. The CDR3 DNA reads as TGCGCCAGCAGCCAAGTCGGGGGAACCGGGGAGCTGTTTTTT.

This clone has only a few counts. J is TRBJ2-5 and V is TRBV21-1; TRBD2 is the table's D call and was not checked against the DNA. TRBV21-1 counts as a pseudogene. The CDR3 totals 16 residues. Here the CDR3 reads CASSNLCGVSQETQYF. CDR3 sequence (DNA): TGTGCCAGCAGCAACCTCTGCGGGGTCTCACAAGAGACCCAGTACTTC.

In its sample, this clone was seen many times. The chain links TRBV7-2 to TRBJ2-2, with no clear D. Germline CDR1 and CDR2: SGHTA and FQGNSA. V gave up 4 bases and J gave up 5 bases, with 11 bases separating them. The CDR3 is made up of 14 amino acids. The CDR3 region has the DNA TGTGCCAGCAGCTATTCCCTGAGGACCGGGGAGCTGTTTTTT. Amino acid sequence: CASSYSLRTGELFF.

This clone was found a few times. V usage is TRBV9 and J usage is TRBJ1-1; D is ambiguous. Trimming cost V 3 bases and J 0 bases, with 12 bases left between them. The CDR3 totals 15 residues. The V gene's germline CDR1 is SGDLS and CDR2 YYNGEE. The CDR3 bases are TGTGCCAGCAGCGAGGACGGCTATATGAACACTGAAGCTTTCTTT. It encodes CASSEDGYMNTEAFF.

In its sample, this clone was seen a few times. The chain uses TRBV4-3 and TRBJ2-2; 8 bases align to TRBD2. CDR3 length equals 18 residues. CDR1 LGHNA and CDR2 YSLEER come from the germline V gene. Losses at the gene ends were 2 bases for V and 2 bases for J; bases not matched to a gene: 10. CDR3 loop: CASSQFILAGGNTGELFF. CDR3 nucleotide sequence: TGCGCCAGCAGCCAATTTATTCTCGCGGGGGGTAACACCGGGGAGCTGTTTTTT.

The chain joins TRBV25-1 to TRBJ2-5; 7 positions match TRBD1. Germline V gene data show CDR1 as MGHDK and CDR2 as SYGVNS. This CDR3 is built from 13 residues. With V trimmed by 8 bases and J by 4 bases, 7 bases remained unmatched. Here the CDR3 DNA reads TGTGCCAGCCGACAGGGCTGGGGAGAGACCCAGTACTTC. This codes for CASRQGWGETQYF.

This clone has at least ten counts. This rearrangement joins TRBV14 to TRBJ2-2; no clear D. Deletions cut 4 bases from V and 7 bases from J, with 16 bases between. CDR3 size: 15 residues. Germline assignment: CDR1 SGHDN and CDR2 FVKESK. The CDR3 nucleotides read TGTGCCAGCAGCCCCCTCGGAGTCACTAACGGGGAGCTGTTTTTT. This encodes CASSPLGVTNGELFF.

J is TRBJ1-6 and V is TRBV6-6, with 7 bases aligning to TRBD1. This CDR3 is 11 amino acids long. The V segment lost 5 bases and the J segment 13 bases; nucleotides outside the gene matches: 2. Germline CDR1 reads MNHNY; CDR2 reads SVGAGI (reference sequence). Written as DNA, the CDR3 is TGTGCCAGCAGTATACAGGGGCCCCTCCACTTT. It is translated as CASSIQGPLHF.